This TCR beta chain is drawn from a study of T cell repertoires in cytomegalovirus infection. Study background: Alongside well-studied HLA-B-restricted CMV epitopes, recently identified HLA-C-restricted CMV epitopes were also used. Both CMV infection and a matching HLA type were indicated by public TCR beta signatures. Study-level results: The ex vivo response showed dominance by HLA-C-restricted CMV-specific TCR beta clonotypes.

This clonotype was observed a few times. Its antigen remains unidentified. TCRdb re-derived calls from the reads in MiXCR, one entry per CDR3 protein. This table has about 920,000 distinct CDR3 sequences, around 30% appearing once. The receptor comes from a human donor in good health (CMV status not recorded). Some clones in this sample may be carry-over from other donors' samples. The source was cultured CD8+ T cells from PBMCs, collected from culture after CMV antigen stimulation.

CDR3 residues: CASSPLPGDYSNQPQHF. CDR3 coding DNA: TGTGCCAGCAGTCCACTCCCAGGAGATTATAGCAATCAGCCCCAGCATTTT. The V gene is TRBV27, the J gene TRBJ1-5, with D hard to call. The CDR3 spans 17 residues. V gave up 5 bases and J gave up 0 bases, with 17 bases separating them. The germline V gene has CDR1 MNHEY and CDR2 SMNVEV (reference sequence).